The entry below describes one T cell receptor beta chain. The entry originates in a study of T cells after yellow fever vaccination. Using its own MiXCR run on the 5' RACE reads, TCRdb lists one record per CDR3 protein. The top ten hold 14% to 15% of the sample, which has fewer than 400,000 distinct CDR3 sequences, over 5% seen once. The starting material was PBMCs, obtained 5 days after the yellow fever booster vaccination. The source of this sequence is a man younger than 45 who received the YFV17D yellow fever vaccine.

The CDR3 is CSARQQGRNTIYF. CDR3 sequence (DNA): TGCAGTGCTAGACAACAGGGACGGAACACCATATATTTT. This chain uses TRBV20-1 with TRBJ1-3; perhaps TRBD1 as D (6 bases). V lost 2 bases, J lost 7 bases, and 12 bases lay in between. CDR3 length equals 13 residues. The V gene's germline CDR1 is DFQATT and CDR2 SNEGSKA (reference sequence).